The next 29 T cell receptor beta chains were all read from a single sample in a study of control samples from healthy donors and cancer patients (dated by TCRdb to the early 2020s). The library was produced with the immunoSEQ multiplex PCR assay. Not all clones reach the TCRdb copy of this immuneACCESS table, which keeps in-frame sequences only. Checked studies attribute under half of the gap to unresolved V genes and leave the rest unexplained. The sample records some 94,000 clones, about 85% of which are singletons. Of the sample, roughly 1.3% is held by the ten largest clones. The sequenced material came from blood. These receptors all come from a woman between 45 and 65 years old in good health.

This rearrangement joins TRBV5-1 to TRBJ1-1; D might be TRBD1 (6 bases). This CDR3 region has 15 residues. Deletions cut 4 bases from V and 2 bases from J, with 15 bases between. CDR1 and CDR2 from the germline V gene are SGHRS and YFSETQ. This CDR3 is CASSAEGHYNTEAFF. The CDR3 DNA sequence: TGCGCCAGCAGCGCCGAGGGACACTATAACACTGAAGCTTTCTTT.

The chain carries TRBV4-2 and TRBJ1-1, with D possibly matching TRBD1 (6 bases). With 0 bases removed from V and 1 base from J, the gap between germline ends came to 15 bases. The germline V gene has CDR1 LGHNA and CDR2 YNFKEQ. The CDR3 spans 17 residues. The CDR3 nucleotides read TGTGCCAGCAGCCAAGATAAGGGGGGGGCAGGGAACACTGAAGCTTTCTTT. It is translated as CASSQDKGGAGNTEAFF.

The chain has TRBV5-1 and TRBJ2-4; no clear D. V shed 0 bases and J shed 10 bases, with 8 bases lying between them. Germline V gene data show CDR1 as SGHRS and CDR2 as YFSETQ. The CDR3 length is 12 residues. In DNA, the CDR3 is TGCGCCAGCAGCTTGGATCTAACGATTCAGTACTTC. As protein: CASSLDLTIQYF. Combining the CDR3 with reference TRBV5-1 and TRBJ2-4 gives the whole variable domain KAGVTQTPRYLIKTRGQQVTLSCSPISGHRSVSWYQQTPGQGLQFLFEYFSETQRNKGNFPGRFSGRQFSNSRSEMNVSTLELGDSALYLCASSLDLTIQYFGAGTRLSVL.

The CDR3 DNA reads as TGTGCCAGCAGCTCCCCGGGACAGGGAGCCGGGGAGCTGTTTTTT. Encoded protein: CASSSPGQGAGELFF. This chain connects TRBV5-6 to TRBJ2-2, with 9 positions matching TRBD1. This CDR3 is 15 amino acids long. The trim removed 3 bases at V and 6 bases at J, leaving 6 bases unmatched. CDR1 and CDR2 from the germline V gene are SGHDT and YYEEEE.

The chain links TRBV7-4 to TRBJ2-7, with D unclear. V was pared by 1 base and J by 8 bases, with 0 bases between. The CDR3 contains 9 residues. Germline CDR1 reads SGHVT; CDR2 reads SQSDAQ. The CDR3 coding sequence is TGTGCCAGCAGCTTAGAGCAGTACTTC. As protein: CASSLEQYF.

V and J are TRBV4-3 and TRBJ2-7; the match to TRBD2 covers 9 bases. The CDR3 is made up of 17 amino acids. Trimming cost V 0 bases and J 2 bases; bases outside gene matches: 8. The germline gives CDR1 LGHNA, CDR2 YSLEER. This CDR3 is CASSQESGGLTPYEQYF. The CDR3 coding sequence is TGCGCCAGCAGCCAAGAAAGCGGGGGGCTCACACCCTACGAGCAGTACTTC.

The V and J genes are TRBV2 and TRBJ1-2, with D tentatively TRBD1 (5 bases). This CDR3 has 13 amino acids. Trimming stripped 3 bases from V and 4 bases from J, with 9 bases between. Per the germline V gene, CDR1 is SNHLY and CDR2 is FYNNEI. Here the CDR3 reads CASSESGTYGYTF. Here the CDR3 DNA reads TGTGCCAGCAGTGAGTCAGGGACCTATGGCTACACCTTC.

The CDR3 is CSASSQETQYF. As DNA, the CDR3 is TGCAGTGCTAGTTCTCAAGAGACCCAGTACTTC. This rearrangement joins TRBV20-1 to TRBJ2-5, with D unresolved. Germline V gene lookup returns CDR1 DFQATT and CDR2 SNEGSKA (reference sequence). The CDR3 is 11 residues long. The germline V and J ends were trimmed by 3 bases and 2 bases, with 4 bases remaining between them.

V is TRBV19 and J is TRBJ1-2; TRBD1 matches at 8 bases. This CDR3 spans 16 amino acids. Germline CDR1 is LNHDA and CDR2 is SQIVND (reference sequence). The V gene end was trimmed by 3 bases and the J gene end by 8 bases; junction bases not matched to a gene: 14. The CDR3 DNA reads TGTGCCAGTAGTATCGTATCGACAGGGGCTCGTAGCGGCTACACCTTC. Its translation is CASSIVSTGARSGYTF.

The chain carries TRBV4-1 and TRBJ1-3, with D unclear. CDR1 is MGHRA, CDR2 YSYEKL, per germline. The CDR3 runs 15 residues. The V end was cut by 4 bases, the J end by 8 bases, with 18 bases between. The CDR3 nucleotides read TGCGCCAGCAGCCGTGGTTGGGGATCGGTGGACACCATATATTTT. Translated: CASSRGWGSVDTIYF.

The V gene is TRBV7-2, the J gene TRBJ2-3; weak D call: TRBD2 (5 bases). The V gene lost 4 bases and the J gene lost 6 bases, with 14 bases spanning the gap. Looked up from germline, CDR1 is SGHTA and CDR2 is FQGNSA. This CDR3 has 14 residues. The CDR3 region has the DNA TGTGCCAGCAGCTGGATAGCCCGCGGGGATACGCAGTATTTT. This encodes CASSWIARGDTQYF.

The V call is TRBV6-4, the J call TRBJ1-1; 7 nucleotides line up with TRBD1. The CDR3 runs 15 residues. Germline CDR1 reads MRHNA; CDR2 reads SNTAGT. The V segment lost 6 bases and the J segment 3 bases; nucleotides outside the gene matches: 10. Written as DNA, the CDR3 is TGTGCCAGCAGAGATACCGGGACAGATCACACTGAAGCTTTCTTT. Its translation: CASRDTGTDHTEAFF.

The V gene is TRBV6-5, the J gene TRBJ2-1; 8 bases match TRBD2. In germline, CDR1 is MNHEY, CDR2 SVGAGI. This CDR3 spans 14 amino acids. The V segment lost 6 bases and the J segment 9 bases; nucleotides outside the gene matches: 10. CDR3 in amino acids: CASSQSGRDGEQFF. In DNA form, the CDR3 reads TGTGCCAGCAGCCAAAGCGGGAGAGACGGTGAGCAGTTCTTC.

The rearrangement links TRBV4-3 to TRBJ1-3; 8 nucleotides agree with TRBD1. The CDR3 sequence is 16 residues long. After removal of 4 bases from V and 0 bases from J, the junction contained 5 bases not matched to a gene. Germline lookup yields CDR1 LGHNA and CDR2 YSLEER. The CDR3 DNA reads TGCGCCAGCAGCCCAGGGACAGGCGACTCTGGAAACACCATATATTTT. It translates to CASSPGTGDSGNTIYF.

V and J are TRBV2 and TRBJ2-5, with D uncertain. Germline lookup yields CDR1 SNHLY and CDR2 FYNNEI. Trimming removed 7 bases at V and 2 bases at J, with 11 bases between. The CDR3 extends over 13 amino acids. The CDR3 nucleotides read TGTGCCAGCAAGGAGACCCTGCAAGAGACCCAGTACTTC. It yields the protein CASKETLQETQYF.

This sequence joins TRBV12-5 and TRBJ1-3; TRBD1 agrees at 9 bases. V shed 1 base and J 2 bases; nucleotides not matched to a gene: 3. The V gene's germline CDR1 is LGHNT and CDR2 FRNRAP. This CDR3 is built from 16 residues. CDR3 amino acids: CASGLGDRVTGNTIYF. The DNA of the CDR3 is TGTGCTAGTGGTTTGGGGGACAGGGTCACTGGAAACACCATATATTTT.

The chain carries TRBV4-2 and TRBJ1-4, with D possibly matching TRBD1 (5 bases). V shed 1 base and J shed 7 bases, with 10 bases lying between them. The CDR3 is 14 residues long. Germline V gene data show CDR1 as LGHNA and CDR2 as YNFKEQ. CDR3 residues: CASSQGDPGEKLFF. The CDR3 region has the DNA TGTGCCAGCAGCCAAGGGGACCCGGGTGAAAAACTGTTTTTT.

The chain recombines TRBV7-2 with TRBJ2-6; no clear D. Germline CDR1 SGHTA, CDR2 FQGNSA. The germline V and J ends were trimmed by 5 bases and 0 bases, with 8 bases remaining between them. The CDR3 consists of 15 residues. CDR3 protein: CASSTRASGANVLTF. CDR3 DNA sequence: TGTGCCAGCAGCACCCGGGCCTCTGGGGCCAACGTCCTGACTTTC.

The chain recombines TRBV5-4 with TRBJ1-6, with D uncertain. The CDR3 spans 14 residues. Germline V lookup: CDR1 SGHNT, CDR2 YYREEE (reference sequence). Trimming stripped 9 bases from V and 0 bases from J, with 10 bases between. DNA of the CDR3: TGTGCCACTGCGGAGAGCTCCTATAATTCACCCCTCCACTTT. Protein sequence: CATAESSYNSPLHF.

This rearrangement joins TRBV28 to TRBJ1-3; D is ambiguous. Germline-derived CDR1 and CDR2 are MDHEN and SYDVKM. Trimming removed 5 bases at V and 4 bases at J, with 18 bases between. The CDR3 totals 16 residues. The CDR3 spells CASSAPGSKWGNTIYF. The CDR3 region has the DNA TGTGCCAGCAGTGCCCCGGGATCAAAATGGGGAAACACCATATATTTT.

V and J are TRBV5-6 and TRBJ1-2; D remains ambiguous. The ends were cut back, 1 base at V and 4 bases at J, with 5 bases in the middle. Germline lookup yields CDR1 SGHDT and CDR2 YYEEEE. The CDR3 runs to 12 residues. In DNA form, the CDR3 reads TGTGCCAGCAGCTTGCCTGCCTATGGCTACACCTTC. It encodes CASSLPAYGYTF.

J is TRBJ2-7 and V is TRBV28, with 8 bases that match TRBD1. Trimming cost V 7 bases and J 9 bases; bases outside gene matches: 17. Germline V gene sequence: CDR1 MDHEN, CDR2 SYDVKM. The CDR3 length is 15 residues. The CDR3, as DNA: TGTGCCAGCACCGTAAGGACAGGGTCTATTGTGCGGCAGTACTTC. Translating gives CASTVRTGSIVRQYF.

The V call is TRBV5-4, the J call TRBJ2-7; a possible D gene is TRBD1 (6 bases). Germline assignment: CDR1 SGHNT and CDR2 YYREEE (reference sequence). The CDR3 is made up of 13 amino acids. The ends were cut back, 2 bases at V and 5 bases at J, with 11 bases in the middle. The CDR3 DNA reads TGTGCCAGCAGCTTCCAGGGGTACGACGAGCAGTACTTC. Protein sequence: CASSFQGYDEQYF.

This clone was seen just once. This rearrangement joins TRBV7-9 to TRBJ1-1; D unclear. CDR1 SEHNR and CDR2 FQNEAQ come from the germline V gene (reference sequence). The CDR3 consists of 14 residues. Trimming left V 4 bases short and J 1 base short, with 10 bases between. Here the CDR3 DNA reads TGTGCCAGCAGCTCCGAGGTCCGGAACACTGAAGCTTTCTTT. It codes for CASSSEVRNTEAFF. The full variable domain, completed using reference TRBV7-9 and TRBJ1-1, is DTGVSQNPRHKITKRGQNVTFRCDPISEHNRLYWYRQTLGQGPEFLTYFQNEAQLEKSRLLSDRFSAERPKGSFSTLEIQRTEQGDSAMYLCASSSEVRNTEAFFGQGTRLTVV.

The chain uses TRBV11-2 and TRBJ1-2, with 9 bases identical to TRBD1. Germline-derived CDR1 and CDR2 are SGHAT and FQNNGV. J was trimmed by 7 bases and V by 0 bases; bases with no gene match: 6. The CDR3 covers 15 residues. CDR3 DNA: TGTGCCAGCAGCTTAGACACCGGGACAGGGTCTGGCTACACCTTC. Its translation: CASSLDTGTGSGYTF.

This clone was recorded once. The V gene is TRBV7-9, the J gene TRBJ1-1; no definite D call. Germline CDR1 is SEHNR and CDR2 is FQNEAQ (reference sequence). V dropped 3 bases and J dropped 7 bases, with 6 bases sitting between them. The CDR3 is 11 residues long. CDR3 region: CASSFGGEAFF. CDR3 nucleotides: TGTGCCAGCAGCTTCGGTGGTGAAGCTTTCTTT.

The rearrangement uses TRBV28 and TRBJ2-5; D is perhaps TRBD2 (6 bases). In germline, CDR1 is MDHEN, CDR2 SYDVKM. The CDR3 has 15 residues. Trimming cost V 5 bases and J 5 bases, with 18 bases left between them. The CDR3 region is CASSPIMIGGETQYF. In DNA, the CDR3 is TGTGCCAGCAGTCCCATTATGATCGGAGGGGAGACCCAGTACTTC. Supplemented by reference TRBV28 and TRBJ2-5, the full variable domain reads DVKVTQSSRYLVKRTGEKVFLECVQDMDHENMFWYRQDPGLGLRLIYFSYDVKMKEKGDIPEGYSVSREKKERFSLILESASTNQTSMYLCASSPIMIGGETQYFGPGTRLLVL.

This chain links TRBV6-2 or TRBV6-3 with TRBJ2-7, with D unresolved. This CDR3 has 15 residues. V lost 0 bases to trimming and J lost 7 bases, with 16 bases between them. CDR1 is MNHEY, CDR2 SVGEGT, per germline. CDR3 sequence reads: CASSYSIPPVGEQYF. DNA of the CDR3: TGTGCCAGCAGTTACTCGATTCCCCCAGTGGGAGAGCAGTACTTC.

The V call is TRBV19, the J call TRBJ1-1, with TRBD1 identical over 10 bases. The CDR3 consists of 16 residues. Germline CDR1 is LNHDA and CDR2 is SQIVND (reference sequence). Trimming removed 7 bases from V and 3 bases from J; junction bases left unmatched: 11. CDR3 region: CASNYAGQGSHTEAFF. The DNA of the CDR3 is TGTGCCAGTAACTATGCGGGACAGGGGTCCCACACTGAAGCTTTCTTT.